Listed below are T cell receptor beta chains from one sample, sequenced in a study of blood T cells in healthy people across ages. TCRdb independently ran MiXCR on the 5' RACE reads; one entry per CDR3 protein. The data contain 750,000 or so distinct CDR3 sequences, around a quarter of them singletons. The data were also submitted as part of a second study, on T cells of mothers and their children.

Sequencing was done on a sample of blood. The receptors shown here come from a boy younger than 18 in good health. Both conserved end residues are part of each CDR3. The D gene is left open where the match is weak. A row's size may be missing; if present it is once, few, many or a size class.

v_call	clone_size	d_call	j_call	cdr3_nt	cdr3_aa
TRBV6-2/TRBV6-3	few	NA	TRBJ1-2	TGTGCCAGCAGTCCGACACTTTCCTATGGCTACACCTTC	CASSPTLSYGYTF
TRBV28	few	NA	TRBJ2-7	TGTGCCAGCAATCCCTCCGGGGTATCCTACGAGCAGTACTTC	CASNPSGVSYEQYF
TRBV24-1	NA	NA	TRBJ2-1	TGTGCCACCAGTGACTCCTGGGGCGCGAGCTCCTACAATGAGCAGTTCTTC	CATSDSWGASSYNEQFF
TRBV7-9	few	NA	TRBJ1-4	TGTGCCAGCAGCTTAGGATTGTCGGCTGCCGACTTT	CASSLGLSAADF
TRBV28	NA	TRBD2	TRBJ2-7	TGTGCCAGCAGTCTACCCCGCATGGCGGGAGTCTACGAGCAGTACTTC	CASSLPRMAGVYEQYF
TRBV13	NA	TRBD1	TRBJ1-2	TGTGCCGGCAGCATACTACTGACAGGGTGGAGCGGCTACACCTTC	CAGSILLTGWSGYTF
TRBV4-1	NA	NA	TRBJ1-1	TGCGCCAGCAGCCAAGACCGGGCGGCCCCTGAAGCTTTCTTT	CASSQDRAAPEAFF
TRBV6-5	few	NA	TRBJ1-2	TGTGCCAGCGGGACTCATACCTGGAATGGCTACGCCTTC	CASGTHTWNGYAF
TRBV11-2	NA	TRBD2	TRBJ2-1	TGTGCCAGCAGCTTAGCGGGGGGACGGCAGTTCTTC	CASSLAGGRQFF
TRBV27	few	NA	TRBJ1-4	TGTGCCAGCAGTCAGAGGCAAATTAATGAAAAACTGTTTTTT	CASSQRQINEKLFF
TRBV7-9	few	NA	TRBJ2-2	TGTGCCAGCAGCTTAGGCCGGGAGATCAACACCGGGGAGCTGTTTTTT	CASSLGREINTGELFF
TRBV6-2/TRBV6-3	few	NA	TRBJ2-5	TGTGCCAGCAGTTTCACCTCCGGCGGGGAGACCCAGTACTTC	CASSFTSGGETQYF
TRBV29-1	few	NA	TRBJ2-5	TGCAGCATTACCGACAGGTCCTCGGAGACCCAGTACTTC	CSITDRSSETQYF
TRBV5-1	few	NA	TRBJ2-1	TGCGCCAGCAGCTTGGGGGGGCCCAATGAGCAGTTCTTC	CASSLGGPNEQFF
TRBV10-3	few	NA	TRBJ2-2	TGTGCCATCAGTGAGTCAGGGGACGGCTGGAACACCGGGGAGCTGTTTTTT	CAISESGDGWNTGELFF
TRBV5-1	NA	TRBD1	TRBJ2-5	TGCGCCAGCAGCTACGCGACAGGGAGAGAGACCCAGTACTTC	CASSYATGRETQYF
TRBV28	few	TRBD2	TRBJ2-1	TGTGCCAGCAGTCAACGGGGGGGGCCTGATGAGCAGTTCTTC	CASSQRGGPDEQFF
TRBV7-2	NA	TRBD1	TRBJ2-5	TGTGCCAGCAGCTTAGGGTACAGGGGACGACAAGAGACCCAGTACTTC	CASSLGYRGRQETQYF
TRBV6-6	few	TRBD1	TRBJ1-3	TGTGCCAGCAGTTACTCGACAGGGACTAACACCATATATTTT	CASSYSTGTNTIYF
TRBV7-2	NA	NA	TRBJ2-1	TGTGCCAGCAGCTTCCAACAGTTGTTGAATGAGCAGTTCTTC	CASSFQQLLNEQFF
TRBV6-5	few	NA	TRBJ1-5	TGTGCCAGCAGTATTGATGGATATCAGCCCCAGCATTTT	CASSIDGYQPQHF
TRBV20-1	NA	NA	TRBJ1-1	TGCAGTGCACCTGGGAGGGCCCTGACTGAAGCTTTCTTT	CSAPGRALTEAFF
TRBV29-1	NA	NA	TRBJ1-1	TGCAGCGGCAGGGGTGGGACTGAAGCTTTCTTT	CSGRGGTEAFF
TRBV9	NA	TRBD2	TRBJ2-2	TGTGCCAGCAGCGTAGGGACTAGCGGGAGTATTAAGGCCGGGGAGCTGTTTTTT	CASSVGTSGSIKAGELFF
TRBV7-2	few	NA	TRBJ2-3	TGTGCCACCCTAGGGGATACGCAGTATTTT	CATLGDTQYF
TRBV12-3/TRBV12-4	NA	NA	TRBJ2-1	TGTGCCAGCAGAAGAGGGGGTAGTGAGCAGTTCTTC	CASRRGGSEQFF
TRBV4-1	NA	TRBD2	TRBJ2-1	TGCGCCAGCAGCCAAGAACAGCGGGAAGGATCCGAGCAGTTCTTC	CASSQEQREGSEQFF
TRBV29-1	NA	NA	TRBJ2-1	TGCAGCGTTGAGGCAGGTTCATCGCTCGAGGCCTTTGAGCAGTTCTTC	CSVEAGSSLEAFEQFF
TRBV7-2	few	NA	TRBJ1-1	TGTGCCAGCAGTTCCACAGGGTCCTTGACTGAAGCTTTCTTT	CASSSTGSLTEAFF
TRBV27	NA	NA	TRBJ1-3	TGTGCCAGCAGTTACCAGGTCTCTGGGGACACCATATATTTT	CASSYQVSGDTIYF
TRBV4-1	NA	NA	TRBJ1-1	TGCGCCAGCAGCCCGGTGAATGTGAACACTGAAGCTTTCTTT	CASSPVNVNTEAFF
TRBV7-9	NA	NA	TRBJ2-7	TGTGCCAGCAGCCTCATGGGGGACGAGCAGTACTTC	CASSLMGDEQYF
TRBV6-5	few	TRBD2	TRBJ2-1	TGTGCCACGGTGCGGGAGGTCAACCACAATGAGCAGTTCTTC	CATVREVNHNEQFF
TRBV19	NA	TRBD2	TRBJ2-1	TGTGCCAGTAGTATAGGTAGCGGGGGATTTCTTGAGCAGTTCTTC	CASSIGSGGFLEQFF
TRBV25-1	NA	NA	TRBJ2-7	TGTGCCAGCAGTGAATATAACGAGCAGTACTTC	CASSEYNEQYF
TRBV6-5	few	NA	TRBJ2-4	TGTGCCAGCAGTTACAGGGGAACAGCAAACATTCAGTACTTC	CASSYRGTANIQYF
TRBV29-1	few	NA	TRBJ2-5	TGCAGCGTTGAGGCGGGGTTACAAGAGACCCAGTACTTC	CSVEAGLQETQYF
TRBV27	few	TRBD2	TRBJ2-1	TGTGCCAGCAGTTTAACGGGACTAGTTTACAATGAGCAGTTCTTC	CASSLTGLVYNEQFF
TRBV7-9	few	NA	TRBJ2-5	TGTGCCAGCAGCCTGGGACCCCGGGCCGAAGAGACCCAGTACTTC	CASSLGPRAEETQYF
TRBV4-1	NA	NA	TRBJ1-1	TGCGCCAGCAGCCAACTGACTGATTTCGAGACTGAAGCTTTCTTT	CASSQLTDFETEAFF
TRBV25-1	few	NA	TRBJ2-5	TGTGCCAGCAGTGAATTTGGCGGAGAGACCCAGTACTTC	CASSEFGGETQYF
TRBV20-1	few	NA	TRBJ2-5	TGCAGTGCTACCACCGGGACCCCGGAAGAGACCCAGTACTTC	CSATTGTPEETQYF
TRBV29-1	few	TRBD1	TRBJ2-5	TGCAGCGCTATGACAGGGGAGGAGACCCAGTACTTC	CSAMTGEETQYF
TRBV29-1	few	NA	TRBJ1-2	TGCAGCGTTGAAGACAATAACTATGGCTACACCTTC	CSVEDNNYGYTF
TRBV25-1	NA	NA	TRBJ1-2	TGTGCCAGCAAATTCGGCGGAAGCTATGGCTACACCTTC	CASKFGGSYGYTF
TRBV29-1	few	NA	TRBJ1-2	TGCAGCGCTCGTGCGACGGACGGCTACACCTTC	CSARATDGYTF
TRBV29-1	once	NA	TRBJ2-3	TGCAGCGTTGATATTCGGGTCACAGATACGCAGTATTTT	CSVDIRVTDTQYF
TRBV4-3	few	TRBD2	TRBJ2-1	TGCGCCAGCAGCCCCACCCAAGCGGGGGGGATCAATGAGCAGTTCTTC	CASSPTQAGGINEQFF
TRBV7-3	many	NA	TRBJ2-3	TGTGCTAGCAGTTCTGCTGGGGGAACAGATACGCAGTATTTT	CASSSAGGTDTQYF
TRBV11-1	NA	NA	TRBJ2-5	TGTGCCAGCAGCTTTTTCACCCGTGGCCGACAGACCAGTTACCAAGAGACCCAGTACTTC	CASSFFTRGRQTSYQETQYF
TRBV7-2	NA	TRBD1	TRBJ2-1	TGTGCCAGCAGCACGACAGGGTACAATGAGCAGTTCTTC	CASSTTGYNEQFF
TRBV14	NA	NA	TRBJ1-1	TGTGCCAGCAGCCAAGAACGAGGGCAACCGAACACTGAAGCTTTCTTT	CASSQERGQPNTEAFF
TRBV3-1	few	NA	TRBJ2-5	TGTGCCAGCAGCCTTGGGACGTCGGCGAGGGGTCAGGAGACCCAGTACTTC	CASSLGTSARGQETQYF
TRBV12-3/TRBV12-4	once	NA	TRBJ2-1	TGTGCCAGCGGGGAGACGAGTGAGCAGTTCTTC	CASGETSEQFF
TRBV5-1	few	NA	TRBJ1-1	TGCGCCAGCAGCGCGGACATAATGAACACTGAAGCTTTCTTT	CASSADIMNTEAFF
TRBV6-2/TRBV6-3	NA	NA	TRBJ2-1	TGTGCCAGCAGCTCTAAGGATGGGTCCCACTACAATGAGCAGCTCTTC	CASSSKDGSHYNEQLF
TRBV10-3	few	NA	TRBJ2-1	TGTGCCATCAGAGGGTACTACAATGAGCAGTTCTTC	CAIRGYYNEQFF
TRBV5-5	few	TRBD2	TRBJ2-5	TGTGCCAGCAGCTTGTCTAGCGGGAGGCAAGAGACCCAGTACTTC	CASSLSSGRQETQYF